This T cell receptor beta chain was documented in a study of blood T cells in healthy people across ages (dated by TCRdb to the mid-2010s). The study in broad terms: In model experiments, template switching captured about one uniquely barcoded TCR beta cDNA molecule for every two T cells. Using the same blood draw, the study looked at two additional independent replicas of 1 million unique cDNA reads for two donors, one aged 18 to 30 and the other aged 80 or older. Four age groups were formed from the donors: young (average roughly 15 years), middle-aged (approximately 40), aged (approximately 60) and long-lived (roughly 88). To avoid experimental bias, donors of different ages were spread randomly across the sequencing lanes. Age-related changes in TCR beta repertoire diversity were measured in the study by deep sequencing normalized with unique cDNA molecular identifiers.

Systemically healthy Caucasian individuals from Russia, approximately 39 in total and aged about 6 to 95 years, were included as donors. Each donor gave around 9.5 milliliters of peripheral blood, collected into EDTA-treated Vacutainer tubes. Ficoll-Paque density-gradient centrifugation was used to isolate PBMCs, with at least 6 million per sample. Trizol reagent was used to extract total RNA from PBMCs, with at least 5.5 micrograms per sample. Naive CD45RAhigh/CD27high T cell percentages were measured by flow cytometry on a PBMC aliquot from every donor. There are 13 amino acids in the CDR3, from cysteine to phenylalanine inclusive. Of the read, only the CDR3 DNA is kept; its 39 bases are in frame from base 1. The junction carries 9 bases between V and J, which are trimmed by 5 bases and 0 bases respectively. Looking up the germline V gene (reference sequence) yields CDR1 DFQATT and CDR2 SNEGSKA.

The library was generated by 5' RACE. The sample was run on an Illumina HiSeq 2500. A second PCR of about 6 to 12 cycles was performed with a sample-barcoded 5' primer and a J-beta primer mix. Each TCR beta cDNA molecule received a unique molecular identifier from a template-switch 5' adaptor carrying 12 random nucleotides. At least 2.5 million CDR3-containing paired-end reads were obtained from each sample. First-strand cDNA was synthesized from all RNA with the Mint cDNA synthesis kit, primed by a TRBC-specific oligonucleotide. After uracil-DNA glycosylase treatment, a first 18-cycle PCR used universal primers M1SS and BC2_uni_R on all cDNA. The paper's processing steps were these. For normalization, 1 million high-quality reads were randomly selected from each sample, with every read carrying a distinct molecular identifier. Instead of being binned into consensus sequences, reads with shared molecular identifiers were discarded. MiTCR, with a Q25 quality threshold and the strictest error-elimination algorithm, was used for CDR3 identification, clonotype clustering and error correction. A nonparametric unseen species model with Euler transformation was used to estimate a lower bound on total TCR beta diversity. Using fastp at Q25 and MiXCR, TCRdb reprocessed the public reads and kept productive beta chains. Rows with one shared CDR3 protein collapse into an entry with the most common genes and DNA. TCRdb, not the authors, supplied the V and J calls. The sample records about 1.6 million distinct CDR3 sequences, about 31% of which are singletons. The ten largest clonotypes hold around 11% of the sample.

Results the study describes overall, beyond this receptor: Because donor CMV infection status was unknown, age-related changes in expanded clonotypes were potentially confounded. The percentage of naive T cells measured by flow cytometry correlated strongly with observed TCR beta diversity. Because profiling used bulk unsorted PBMCs, naive and antigen-experienced compartments could not be compared conclusively. Compared with the aged group, the long-lived group had more naive CD4+ T cells, fewer expanded clones and increased TCR diversity, a pattern suggesting age selection. Estimates of total diversity from one million sequenced T cells were regarded as lower bounds and underestimates. As age increased, observed TCR beta diversity per million T cells dropped in a roughly linear way, and a significant reduction was already evident by age about 40.

This clonotype was seen more than once but under ten times. The specificity of this receptor is unknown. No base quality values were provided; no much bigger clone lies one nucleotide off. Recombination linked TRBV20-1 to TRBJ2-3, with no reliable assignment of the D segment. The receptor was isolated from a woman in her 30s in good health. Source material: blood. The DNA reads TGCAGTGCTGTGACATCTAGCACAGATACGCAGTATTTT. Translated, this gives CSAVTSSTDTQYF.